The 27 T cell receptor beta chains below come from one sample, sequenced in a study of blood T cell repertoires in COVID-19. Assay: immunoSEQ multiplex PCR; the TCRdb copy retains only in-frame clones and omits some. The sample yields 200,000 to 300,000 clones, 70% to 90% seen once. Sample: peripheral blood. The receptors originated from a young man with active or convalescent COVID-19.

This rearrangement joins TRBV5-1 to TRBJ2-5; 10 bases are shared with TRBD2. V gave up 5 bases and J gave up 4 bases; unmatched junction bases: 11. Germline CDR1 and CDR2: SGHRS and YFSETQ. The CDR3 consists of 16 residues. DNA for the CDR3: TGCGCCAGCAGTTCCAGCGGGGGGGAGCGAGGAGAGACCCAGTACTTC. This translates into CASSSSGGERGETQYF.

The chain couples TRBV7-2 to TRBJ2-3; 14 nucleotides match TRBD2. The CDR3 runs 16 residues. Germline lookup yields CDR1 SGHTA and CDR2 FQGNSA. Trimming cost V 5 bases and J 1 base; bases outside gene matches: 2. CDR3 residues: CASSVGLAGGTDTQYF. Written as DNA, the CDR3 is TGTGCCAGCAGCGTGGGACTAGCGGGGGGCACAGATACGCAGTATTTT. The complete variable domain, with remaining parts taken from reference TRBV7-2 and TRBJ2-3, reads GAGVSQSPSNKVTEKGKDVELRCDPISGHTALYWYRQSLGQGLEFLIYFQGNSAPDKSGLPSDRFSAERTGGSVSTLTIQRTQQEDSAVYLCASSVGLAGGTDTQYFGPGTRLTVL.

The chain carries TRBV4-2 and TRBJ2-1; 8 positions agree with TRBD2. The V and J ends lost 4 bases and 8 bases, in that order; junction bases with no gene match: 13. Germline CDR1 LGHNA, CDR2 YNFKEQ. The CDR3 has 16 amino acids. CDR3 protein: CASSPTDGGGSYEQFF. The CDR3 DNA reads TGTGCCAGCAGCCCTACAGACGGGGGGGGTAGCTATGAGCAGTTCTTC.

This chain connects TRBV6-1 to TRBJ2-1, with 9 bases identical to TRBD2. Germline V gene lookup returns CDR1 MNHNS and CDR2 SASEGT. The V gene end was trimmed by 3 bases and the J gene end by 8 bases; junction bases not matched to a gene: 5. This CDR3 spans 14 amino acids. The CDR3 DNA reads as TGTGCCAGCAGTGAGCGGGGGGGGTTTTATGAGCAGTTCTTC. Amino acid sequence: CASSERGGFYEQFF.

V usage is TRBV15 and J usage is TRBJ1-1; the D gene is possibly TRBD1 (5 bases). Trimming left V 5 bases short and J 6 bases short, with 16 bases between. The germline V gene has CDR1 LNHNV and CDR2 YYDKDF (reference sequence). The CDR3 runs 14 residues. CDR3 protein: CATSRTGGIAEAFF. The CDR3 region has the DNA TGTGCCACCAGCCGGACCGGGGGGATCGCTGAAGCTTTCTTT.

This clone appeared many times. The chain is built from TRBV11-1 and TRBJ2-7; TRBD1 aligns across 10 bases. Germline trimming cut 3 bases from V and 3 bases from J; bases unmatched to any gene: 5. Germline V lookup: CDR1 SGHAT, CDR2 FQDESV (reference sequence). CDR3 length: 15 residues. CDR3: CASSFIGQGVYEQYF. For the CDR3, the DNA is TGTGCCAGCAGCTTTATCGGACAGGGGGTCTACGAGCAGTACTTC.

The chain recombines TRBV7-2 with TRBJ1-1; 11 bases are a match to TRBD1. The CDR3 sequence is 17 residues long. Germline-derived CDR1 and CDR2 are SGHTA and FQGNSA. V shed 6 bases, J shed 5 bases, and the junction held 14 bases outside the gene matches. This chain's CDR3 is CASSHGQGARRGTEAFF. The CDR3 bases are TGTGCCAGCAGTCATGGACAGGGGGCGAGGCGAGGGACTGAAGCTTTCTTT.

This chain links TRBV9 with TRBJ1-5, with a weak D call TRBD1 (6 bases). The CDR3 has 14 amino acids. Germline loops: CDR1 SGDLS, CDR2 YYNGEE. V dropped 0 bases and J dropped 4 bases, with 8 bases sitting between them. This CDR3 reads CASSVAGDNQPQHF. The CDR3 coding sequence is TGTGCCAGCAGCGTAGCAGGGGATAATCAGCCCCAGCATTTT.

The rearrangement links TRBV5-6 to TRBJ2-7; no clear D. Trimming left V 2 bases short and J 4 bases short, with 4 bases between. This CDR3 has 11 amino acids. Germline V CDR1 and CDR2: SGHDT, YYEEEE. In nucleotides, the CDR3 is TGTGCCAGCAGCTTTAGATACGAGCAGTACTTC. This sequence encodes CASSFRYEQYF.

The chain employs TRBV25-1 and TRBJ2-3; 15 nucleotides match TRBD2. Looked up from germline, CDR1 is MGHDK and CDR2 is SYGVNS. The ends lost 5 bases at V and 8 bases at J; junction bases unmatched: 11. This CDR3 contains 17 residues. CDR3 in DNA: TGTGCCAGCAGTACTGGGACTAGCGGGGGGCGAGCAGCTACGCAGTATTTT. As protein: CASSTGTSGGRAATQYF.

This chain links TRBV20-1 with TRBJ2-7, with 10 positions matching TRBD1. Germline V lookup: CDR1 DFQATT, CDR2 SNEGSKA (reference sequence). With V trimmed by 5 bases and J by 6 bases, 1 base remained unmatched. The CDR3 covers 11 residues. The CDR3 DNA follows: TGCAGTGCTGGGGACAGGGGCGAGCAGTACTTC. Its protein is CSAGDRGEQYF.

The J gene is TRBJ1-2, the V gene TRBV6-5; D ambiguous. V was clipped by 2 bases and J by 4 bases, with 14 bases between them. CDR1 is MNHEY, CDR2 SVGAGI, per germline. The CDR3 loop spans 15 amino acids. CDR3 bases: TGTGCCAGCAGTTACCTGGGCGAGATCAGCTATGGCTACACCTTC. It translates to CASSYLGEISYGYTF.

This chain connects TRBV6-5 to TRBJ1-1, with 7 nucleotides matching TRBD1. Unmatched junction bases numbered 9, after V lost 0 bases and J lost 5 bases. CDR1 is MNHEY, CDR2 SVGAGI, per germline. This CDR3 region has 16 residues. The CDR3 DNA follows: TGTGCCAGCAGTTACTCACTCAGACAGGGTGGTACTGAAGCTTTCTTT. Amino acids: CASSYSLRQGGTEAFF.

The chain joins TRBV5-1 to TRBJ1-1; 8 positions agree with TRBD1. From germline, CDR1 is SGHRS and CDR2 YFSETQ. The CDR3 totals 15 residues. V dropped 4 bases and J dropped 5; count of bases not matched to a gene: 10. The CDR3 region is CASSADRGRGTEAFF. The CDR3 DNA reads TGCGCCAGCAGCGCAGACAGGGGCCGAGGGACTGAAGCTTTCTTT.

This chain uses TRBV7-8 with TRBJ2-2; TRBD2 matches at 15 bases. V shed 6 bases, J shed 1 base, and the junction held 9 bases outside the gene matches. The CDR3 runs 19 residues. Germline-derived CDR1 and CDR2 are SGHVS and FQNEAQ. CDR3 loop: CASSRRRTSGGVNTGELFF. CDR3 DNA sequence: TGTGCCAGCAGTCGTAGGAGGACTAGCGGGGGGGTGAACACCGGGGAGCTGTTTTTT.

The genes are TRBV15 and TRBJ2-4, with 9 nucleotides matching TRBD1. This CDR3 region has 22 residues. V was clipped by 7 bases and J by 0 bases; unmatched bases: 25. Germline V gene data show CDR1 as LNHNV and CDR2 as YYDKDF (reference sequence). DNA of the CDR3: TGTGCCACCACCCAGAGATTCCAGTTCCGAGGACAGGGGTTCCTAGCCAAAAACATTCAGTACTTC. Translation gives CATTQRFQFRGQGFLAKNIQYF.

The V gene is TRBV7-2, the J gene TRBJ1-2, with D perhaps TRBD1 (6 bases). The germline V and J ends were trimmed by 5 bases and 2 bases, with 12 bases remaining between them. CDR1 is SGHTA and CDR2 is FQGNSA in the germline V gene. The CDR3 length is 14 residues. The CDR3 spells CASSTSTGNYGYTF. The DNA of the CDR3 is TGTGCCAGCAGCACCAGCACAGGGAACTATGGCTACACCTTC.

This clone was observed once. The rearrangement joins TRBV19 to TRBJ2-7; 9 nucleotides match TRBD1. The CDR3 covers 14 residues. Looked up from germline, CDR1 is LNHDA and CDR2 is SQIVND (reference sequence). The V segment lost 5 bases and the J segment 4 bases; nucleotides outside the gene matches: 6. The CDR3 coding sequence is TGTGCCAGTAGTGAGACAGGGGGGTTTTACGAGCAGTACTTC. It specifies CASSETGGFYEQYF. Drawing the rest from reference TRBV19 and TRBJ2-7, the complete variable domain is DGGITQSPKYLFRKEGQNVTLSCEQNLNHDAMYWYRQDPGQGLRLIYYSQIVNDFQKGDIAEGYSVSREKKESFPLTVTSAQKNPTAFYLCASSETGGFYEQYFGPGTRLTVT.

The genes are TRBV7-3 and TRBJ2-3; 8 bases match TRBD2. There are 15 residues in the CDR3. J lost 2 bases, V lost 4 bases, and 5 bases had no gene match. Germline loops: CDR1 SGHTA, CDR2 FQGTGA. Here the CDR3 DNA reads TGTGCCAGCAGCTCACTAGCGGCCTTCACAGATACGCAGTATTTT. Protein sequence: CASSSLAAFTDTQYF.

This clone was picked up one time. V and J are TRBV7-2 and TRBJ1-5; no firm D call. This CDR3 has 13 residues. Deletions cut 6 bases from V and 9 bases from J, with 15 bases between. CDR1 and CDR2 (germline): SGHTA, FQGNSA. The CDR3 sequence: CASSKRAESPQHF. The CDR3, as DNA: TGTGCCAGCAGTAAACGTGCGGAATCGCCCCAGCATTTT.

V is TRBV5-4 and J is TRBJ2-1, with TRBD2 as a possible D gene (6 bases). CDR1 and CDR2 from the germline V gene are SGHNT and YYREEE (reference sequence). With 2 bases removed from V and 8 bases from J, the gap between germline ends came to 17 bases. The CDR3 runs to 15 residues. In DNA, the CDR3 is TGTGCCAGCAGCTTTAGGAGCGGGTCAGAGGATGAGCAGTTCTTC. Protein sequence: CASSFRSGSEDEQFF.

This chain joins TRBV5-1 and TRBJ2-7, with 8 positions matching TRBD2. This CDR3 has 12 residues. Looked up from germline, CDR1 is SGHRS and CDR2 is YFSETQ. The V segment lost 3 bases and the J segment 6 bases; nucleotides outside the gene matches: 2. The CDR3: CASSSGGAEQYF. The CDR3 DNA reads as TGCGCCAGCAGCTCCGGGGGGGCCGAGCAGTACTTC.

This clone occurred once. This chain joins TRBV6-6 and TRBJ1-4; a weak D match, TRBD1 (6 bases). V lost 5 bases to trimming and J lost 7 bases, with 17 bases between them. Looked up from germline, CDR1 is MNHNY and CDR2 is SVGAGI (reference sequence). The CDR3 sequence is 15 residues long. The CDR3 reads CASSPGHLLGEKLFF. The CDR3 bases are TGTGCCAGCAGTCCGGGACACCTTTTGGGTGAAAAACTGTTTTTT.

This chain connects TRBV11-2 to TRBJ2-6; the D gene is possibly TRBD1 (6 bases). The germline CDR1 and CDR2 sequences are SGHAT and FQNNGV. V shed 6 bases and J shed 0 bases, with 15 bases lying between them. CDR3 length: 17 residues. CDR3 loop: CASRIPGHSSGANVLTF. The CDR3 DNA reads TGTGCCAGCAGAATCCCGGGACACTCCTCTGGGGCCAACGTCCTGACTTTC.

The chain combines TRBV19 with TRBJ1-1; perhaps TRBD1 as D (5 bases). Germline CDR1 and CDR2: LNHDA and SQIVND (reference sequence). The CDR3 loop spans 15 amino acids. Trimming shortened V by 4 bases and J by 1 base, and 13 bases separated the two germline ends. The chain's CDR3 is CASSTPVGGNTEAFF. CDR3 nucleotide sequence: TGTGCCAGTAGTACCCCTGTCGGGGGGAACACTGAAGCTTTCTTT.

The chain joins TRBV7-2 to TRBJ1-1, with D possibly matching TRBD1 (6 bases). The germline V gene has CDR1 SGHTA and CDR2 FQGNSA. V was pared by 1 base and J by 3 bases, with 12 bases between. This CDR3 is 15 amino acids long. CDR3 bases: TGTGCCAGCAGCTTAGGCTGGTCAGGGGACACTGAAGCTTTCTTT. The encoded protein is CASSLGWSGDTEAFF.

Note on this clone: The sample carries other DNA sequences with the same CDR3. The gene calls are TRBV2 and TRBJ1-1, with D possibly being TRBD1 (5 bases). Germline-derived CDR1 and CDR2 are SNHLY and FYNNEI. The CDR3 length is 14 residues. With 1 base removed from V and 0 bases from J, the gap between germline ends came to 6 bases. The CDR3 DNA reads TGTGCCAGCAGTGAAGGACAGCTGAACACTGAAGCTTTCTTT. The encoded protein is CASSEGQLNTEAFF.